This note documents a single TCR beta chain sequence. Its specificity is not known. Germline-derived CDR1 and CDR2 are LGHNA and YSLEER. The CDR3 contains 16 residues. Trimming stripped 0 bases from V and 1 base from J, with 9 bases between. The data belong to a study of T cells after posttransplantation cyclophosphamide. Study-level findings and limits: Recipient CMV seropositivity and CMV reactivation strongly tracked TRB clonality. Tissue-infiltrating T cells from skin or gut overlapped little with blood T cells. Donor-recipient repertoire similarity was low at 1-2 months, rising over year one.

Repertoires were generated with immunoSEQ multiplex PCR, while TCRdb's copy carries only in-frame clones and drops some. The sample contains some 700 clones, more than 75% of which appear only once. The rearrangement links TRBV4-3 to TRBJ2-2; possible D gene TRBD2, 5 bases. The origin of this receptor is a man aged 50 or older. The sequenced sample was gut tissue. The CDR3 region has the DNA TGCGCCAGCAGCCAAGATACCCGGGGGAACACCGGGGAGCTGTTTTTT. Its translation: CASSQDTRGNTGELFF.